The rows below give T cell receptor beta chains drawn from one sample of a study of OX40 agonist ivuxolimab in advanced cancers. Sequenced by immunoSEQ multiplex PCR; TCRdb stores in-frame clones only, minus some. The sample contains nearly 50,000 clones, 80% to 95% of which appear only once. This specimen consisted of CD4+ or CD8+ T cells sorted from blood, obtained in a trial of the OX40 agonist ivuxolimab. The source of these receptors is an adult with an advanced solid tumor such as melanoma, head and neck, liver or kidney cancer. Both conserved end residues are part of each CDR3.

V,CDR3
TRBV4-1,CASSQDVSSGMRNEQFF
TRBV4-1,CASSQDPREYEAFF